Listed below are T cell receptor beta chains from one sample, sequenced in a study of OX40 agonist ivuxolimab in advanced cancers. Measured with immunoSEQ multiplex PCR; TCRdb has only the in-frame clones, and not every one. The data hold about 90,000 clones, with around 90% observed a single time. The sequences come from CD4+ or CD8+ T cells sorted from blood, collected in a trial of the OX40 agonist ivuxolimab. Source of these receptors: an adult with an advanced solid tumor such as melanoma, head and neck, liver or kidney cancer. Both conserved end residues are part of each CDR3. D genes are given only for firm matches. Part of the rows lack a size; the others show once, few, many or a class for expanded clones.

clone size	J gene	V gene	D gene	CDR3 DNA	CDR3 protein
.	TRBJ2-3	TRBV11-2	TRBD2	TGTGCCAGCAGCCATACGACTAGCGGGAGTACAGATACGCAGTATTTT	CASSHTTSGSTDTQYF
.	TRBJ1-1	TRBV19	TRBD1	TGTGCCAGTAGTCTCGATCCGGGACAGGGGGCGAGGAACACTGAAGCTTTCTTT	CASSLDPGQGARNTEAFF
.	TRBJ2-1	TRBV28	TRBD1	TGTGCCAGCAGTTTCCCCTCCACAGGGGGCTTAAGCTCCTACAATGAGCAGTTCTTC	CASSFPSTGGLSSYNEQFF
.	TRBJ2-6	TRBV5-1	.	TGCGCCAGCAGCCTCAAGACTACGTCTGGGGCCAACGTCCTGACTTTC	CASSLKTTSGANVLTF
.	TRBJ2-2	TRBV19	TRBD1	TGTGCCAGTAGTTGGGACAGTAACACCGGGGAGCTGTTTTTT	CASSWDSNTGELFF
.	TRBJ2-7	TRBV20-1	.	TGCATCGCTACGGAGAATTACGAGCAGTACTTC	CIATENYEQYF
.	TRBJ2-3	TRBV7-9	.	TGTGCCAGCAGCTTAGCGAGCGGGTATAGCACAGATACGCAGTATTTT	CASSLASGYSTDTQYF
.	TRBJ2-1	TRBV4-2	TRBD2	TGTGCCAGCAGCCAAGAAAGGGGCGCGGGAGGGTACAATGAGCAGTTCTTC	CASSQERGAGGYNEQFF
.	TRBJ1-1	TRBV28	.	TGTGCCAGCAGGTCCAGGGGACTGAACACTGAAGCTTTCTTT	CASRSRGLNTEAFF
few	TRBJ2-1	TRBV6-5	TRBD1	TGTGCCAGCACCCCGGGACAGGGGCGCAATGAGCAGTTCTTC	CASTPGQGRNEQFF
.	TRBJ2-2	TRBV19	.	TGTGCCAGTACACAGGGTGTCGGGGAGCTGTTTTTT	CASTQGVGELFF